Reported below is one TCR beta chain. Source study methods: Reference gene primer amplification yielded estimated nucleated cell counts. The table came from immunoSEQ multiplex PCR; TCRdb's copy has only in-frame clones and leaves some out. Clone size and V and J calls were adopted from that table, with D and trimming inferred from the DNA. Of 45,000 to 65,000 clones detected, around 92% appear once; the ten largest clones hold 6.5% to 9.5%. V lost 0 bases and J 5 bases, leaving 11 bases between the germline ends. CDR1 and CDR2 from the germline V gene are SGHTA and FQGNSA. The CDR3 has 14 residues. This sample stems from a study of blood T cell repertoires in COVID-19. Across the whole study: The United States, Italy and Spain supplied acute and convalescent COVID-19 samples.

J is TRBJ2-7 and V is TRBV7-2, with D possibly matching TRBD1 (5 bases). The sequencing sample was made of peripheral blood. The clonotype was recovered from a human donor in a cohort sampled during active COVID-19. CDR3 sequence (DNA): TGTGCCAGCAGCTTAGCTTTCAGGGTCAACGAGCAGTACTTC. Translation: CASSLAFRVNEQYF.